This T cell receptor beta chain is drawn from a study of blood T cell repertoires in COVID-19. In the original processing: Reference gene primer amplification gave nucleated cell count estimates. The table came from immunoSEQ multiplex PCR; TCRdb's copy has only in-frame clones and leaves some out. V, J and clone size are those of that table, while D and trimming were read from the DNA. Found here are fewer than 90,000 clones, 90% to 95% of them singletons; the top ten hold around 4.2%. The sequencing input was peripheral blood. The receptor was isolated from a human donor with active COVID-19. The donor label of this sample is uncertain.

The CDR3 here is CASSASTFQGDQYF. The CDR3 nucleotides are TGTGCCAGCAGCGCGTCCACCTTTCAGGGGGACCAGTACTTC. V usage is TRBV9 and J usage is TRBJ2-5; the match to TRBD1 covers 7 bases. The CDR3 runs 14 residues. Germline CDR1 is SGDLS and CDR2 is YYNGEE. V lost 3 bases and J lost 10; bases outside the gene matches: 12.